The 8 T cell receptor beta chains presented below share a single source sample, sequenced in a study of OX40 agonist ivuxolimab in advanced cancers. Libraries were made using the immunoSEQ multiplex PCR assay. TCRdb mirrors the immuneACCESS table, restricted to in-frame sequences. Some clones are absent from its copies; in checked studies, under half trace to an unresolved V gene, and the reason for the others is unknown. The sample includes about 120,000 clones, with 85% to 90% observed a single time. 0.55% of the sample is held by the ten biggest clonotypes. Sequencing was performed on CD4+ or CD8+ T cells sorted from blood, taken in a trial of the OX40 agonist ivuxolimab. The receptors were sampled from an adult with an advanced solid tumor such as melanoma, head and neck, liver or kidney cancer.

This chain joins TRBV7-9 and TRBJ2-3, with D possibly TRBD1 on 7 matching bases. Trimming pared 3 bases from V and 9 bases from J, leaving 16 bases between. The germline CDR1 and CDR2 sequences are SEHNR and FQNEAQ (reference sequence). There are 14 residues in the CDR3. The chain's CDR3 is CASSFSTGTPTQYF. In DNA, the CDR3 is TGTGCCAGCAGCTTTTCGACAGGGACTCCAACGCAGTATTTT.

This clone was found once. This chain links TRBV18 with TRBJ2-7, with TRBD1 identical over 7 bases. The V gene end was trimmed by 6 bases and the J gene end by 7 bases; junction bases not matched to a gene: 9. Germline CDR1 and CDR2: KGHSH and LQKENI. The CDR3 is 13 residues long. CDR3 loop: CASSPRQGWEQYF. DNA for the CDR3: TGTGCCAGCTCGCCGCGACAGGGATGGGAGCAGTACTTC.

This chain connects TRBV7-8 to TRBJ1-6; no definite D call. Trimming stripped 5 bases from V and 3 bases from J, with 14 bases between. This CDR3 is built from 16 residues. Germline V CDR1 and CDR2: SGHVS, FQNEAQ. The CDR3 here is CASSPGRSSYNSPLHF. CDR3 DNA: TGTGCCAGCAGCCCCGGAAGAAGCAGCTATAATTCACCCCTCCACTTT.

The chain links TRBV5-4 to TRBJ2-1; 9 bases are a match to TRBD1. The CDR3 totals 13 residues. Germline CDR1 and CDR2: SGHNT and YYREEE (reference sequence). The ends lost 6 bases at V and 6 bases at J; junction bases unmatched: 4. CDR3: CASTLTGGNEQFF. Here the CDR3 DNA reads TGTGCCAGCACTTTGACAGGGGGCAATGAGCAGTTCTTC.

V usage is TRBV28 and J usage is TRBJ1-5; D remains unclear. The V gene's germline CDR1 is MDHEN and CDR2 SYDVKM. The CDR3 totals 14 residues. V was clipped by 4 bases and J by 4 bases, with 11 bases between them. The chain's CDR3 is CASSWAGGNQPQHF. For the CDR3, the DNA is TGTGCCAGCAGTTGGGCAGGCGGGAATCAGCCCCAGCATTTT.

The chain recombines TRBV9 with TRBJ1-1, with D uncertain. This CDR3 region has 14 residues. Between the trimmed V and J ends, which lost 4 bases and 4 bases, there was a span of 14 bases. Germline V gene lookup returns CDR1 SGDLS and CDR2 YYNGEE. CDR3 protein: CASSPGLSATEAFF. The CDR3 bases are TGTGCCAGCAGCCCGGGTCTCTCAGCCACTGAAGCTTTCTTT. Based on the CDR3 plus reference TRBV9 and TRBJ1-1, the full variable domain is DSGVTQTPKHLITATGQRVTLRCSPRSGDLSVYWYQQSLDQGLQFLIQYYNGEERAKGNILERFSAQQFPDLHSELNLSSLELGDSALYFCASSPGLSATEAFFGQGTRLTVV.

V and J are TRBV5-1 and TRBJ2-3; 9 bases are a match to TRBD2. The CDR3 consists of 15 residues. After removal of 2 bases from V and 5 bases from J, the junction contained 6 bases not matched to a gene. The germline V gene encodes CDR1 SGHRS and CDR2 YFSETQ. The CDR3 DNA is TGCGCCAGCAGCTTAAGCGGGGGGCCACGAGATACGCAGTATTTT. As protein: CASSLSGGPRDTQYF. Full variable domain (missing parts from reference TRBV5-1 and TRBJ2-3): KAGVTQTPRYLIKTRGQQVTLSCSPISGHRSVSWYQQTPGQGLQFLFEYFSETQRNKGNFPGRFSGRQFSNSRSEMNVSTLELGDSALYLCASSLSGGPRDTQYFGPGTRLTVL.

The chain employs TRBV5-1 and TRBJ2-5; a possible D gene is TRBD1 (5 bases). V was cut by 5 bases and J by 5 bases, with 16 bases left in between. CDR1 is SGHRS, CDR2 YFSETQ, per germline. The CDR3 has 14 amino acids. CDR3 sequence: CASSPPGIEETQYF. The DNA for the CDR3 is TGCGCCAGCAGTCCCCCAGGGATAGAGGAGACCCAGTACTTC.